The next 23 T cell receptor beta chains were all read from a single sample in a study of post-analysis software for immune sequencing data. General study points: Higher frequency in patients than in controls was seen for about five TRBV segments, with TRBV5-6, TRBV5-1 and TRBV20-1 among them.

Their recognized antigens are unknown. Unique molecular identifiers were carried by the TCR beta cDNA libraries. In TCRdb, the PCR reads were re-called with MiXCR into one record per CDR3 protein. The data show approximately 160,000 distinct CDR3 sequences, with roughly 30% seen just once and around 1.5% held by the top ten. Sequenced sample: blood. The source of these receptors is a girl aged 10-17 years with multiple sclerosis.

This clonotype was found a few times. DNA for the CDR3: TGTGCCAGCAGGGGCAGGCTTATGCCGAACACTGAAGCTTTCTTT. Encoded protein: CASRGRLMPNTEAFF. The chain links TRBV6-5 to TRBJ1-1; D unclear. This CDR3 spans 15 amino acids. CDR1 is MNHEY and CDR2 is SVGAGI in the germline V gene. Deletions cut 6 bases from V and 1 base from J, with 15 bases between.

This clonotype was seen a few times. This sequence may be a read error, since a much larger clone differs from it by one base. The chain is built from TRBV29-1 and TRBJ2-1, with D perhaps being TRBD1 or TRBD2 (7 bases each). The J call could be wrong; TRBJ2-7 is a better fit for the DNA end. The CDR3 has 13 residues. Germline loops: CDR1 SQVTM, CDR2 ANQGSEA. CDR3 nucleotide sequence: TGCAGCGTTCGGCAGGGGGGGGACAATGAGCAGTACTTC. It is translated as CSVRQGGDNEQYF.

This clonotype appeared a single time. Being one base from a much bigger clone, this may be a read error. This chain connects TRBV6-6 to TRBJ1-2; D might be TRBD1 (5 bases). The germline gives CDR1 MNHNY, CDR2 SVGAGI (reference sequence). The length of the CDR3 is 13 residues. Between the trimmed V and J ends, which lost 5 bases and 1 base, there was a span of 8 bases. This CDR3 is CASSTRGNYGYTF. For the CDR3, the DNA is TGTGCCAGCAGTACGAGGGGTAACTATGGCTACACCTTC.

This clonotype was found many times. A much larger clone lies one base from this, so it may be a read error. The chain is built from TRBV20-1 and TRBJ2-5; possibly TRBD2 for D (6 bases). The CDR3 has 13 residues. Germline V lookup: CDR1 DFQATT, CDR2 SNEGSKA (reference sequence). Trimming stripped 6 bases from V and 2 bases from J, with 13 bases between. The CDR3 is CSARLGGQETQYF. CDR3 sequence (DNA): TGCAGTGCACGTCTGGGGGGACAAGAGACCCAGTACTTC.

The genes are TRBV7-9 and TRBJ1-1; D is possibly TRBD1 (5 bases). Germline V CDR1 and CDR2: SEHNR, FQNEAQ (reference sequence). CDR3 length equals 17 residues. V was clipped by 7 bases and J by 4 bases, with 25 bases between them. The CDR3 coding sequence is TGTGCCAGCACCACGGTTGGGGCAACAGGTAGTGGCACTGAAGCTTTCTTT. This gives the protein CASTTVGATGSGTEAFF.

Only a few counts were recorded for this clonotype. The chain combines TRBV16 with TRBJ1-1; D is undetermined. Per the germline V gene, CDR1 is KGHSY and CDR2 is FQNENV. The V end lost 3 bases, the J end lost 6 bases, and 5 bases lay between the germline ends. This CDR3 comprises 11 residues. The CDR3 is CASSHGAEAFF. The CDR3 DNA reads TGTGCCAGCAGCCATGGGGCTGAAGCTTTCTTT.

CDR3 loop: CASSIAGQGLEQFF. The CDR3 region has the DNA TGTGCCAGTAGTATCGCTGGACAGGGCTTGGAGCAGTTCTTC. This chain connects TRBV19 to TRBJ2-1; 8 bases align to TRBD1. After removal of 3 bases from V and 10 bases from J, the junction contained 8 bases not matched to a gene. CDR3 length: 14 residues. Germline assignment: CDR1 LNHDA and CDR2 SQIVND (reference sequence).

The J gene is TRBJ1-2, the V gene TRBV10-3; TRBD1 might be the D (5 bases). Germline V gene data show CDR1 as ENHRY and CDR2 as SYGVKD. V was trimmed by 8 bases and J by 3 bases, leaving 7 bases between them. The length of the CDR3 is 11 residues. This CDR3 is CAIGRDYGYTF. Written as DNA, the CDR3 is TGTGCCATCGGCAGGGACTATGGCTACACCTTC.

This clonotype was seen more than once but under ten times. J is TRBJ2-7 and V is TRBV2, with TRBD2 matching over 9 bases. The CDR3 covers 14 residues. Germline V gene data show CDR1 as SNHLY and CDR2 as FYNNEI. Trimming took 4 bases from V and 4 from J; bases not matched to a gene: 5. CDR3 protein: CASSGQTSGYEQYF. DNA of the CDR3: TGTGCCAGCAGTGGTCAGACTAGCGGTTACGAGCAGTACTTC.

This clonotype has only a few counts. The genes are TRBV6-2 or TRBV6-3 and TRBJ2-3; 15 bases agree with TRBD2. Looked up from germline, CDR1 is MNHEY and CDR2 is SVGEGT. The CDR3 contains 20 residues. Trimming took 5 bases from V and 6 from J; bases not matched to a gene: 18. As DNA, the CDR3 is TGTGCCAGCAGTATAGGGACTAGCGGGAGGCCCGGCGGAGTAAAGGATACGCAGTATTTT. Protein: CASSIGTSGRPGGVKDTQYF.

Note on this clonotype: A much bigger clone sits one base away, suggesting this may be a read error. The V call is TRBV29-1, the J call TRBJ2-4, with D unresolved. The J call is doubtful: the DNA matches TRBJ2-7 better. Per the germline V gene, CDR1 is SQVTM and CDR2 is ANQGSEA. The CDR3 consists of 12 residues. The CDR3 DNA sequence: TGCAGCATTGAGAAGCAGCCCTACGAGCAGTACTTC. Translated: CSIEKQPYEQYF.

This clonotype was picked up a small number of times. This chain uses TRBV24-1 with TRBJ2-1; D tentatively reads TRBD1 or TRBD2 (5 bases each). CDR1 KGHDR and CDR2 SFDVKD come from the germline V gene. V was pared by 7 bases and J by 2 bases, with 17 bases between. The CDR3 extends over 16 amino acids. The CDR3 region has the DNA TGTGCCACCAGACCCGGCTTGGGGGTACCCTACAATGAGCAGTTCTTC. Protein: CATRPGLGVPYNEQFF.

The rearrangement links TRBV9 to TRBJ1-1; D is unresolved. Germline V gene lookup returns CDR1 SGDLS and CDR2 YYNGEE. This CDR3 comprises 14 residues. With 3 bases removed from V and 4 bases from J, the gap between germline ends came to 13 bases. The chain's CDR3 is CASSARPGSTEAFF. CDR3 DNA: TGTGCCAGCAGCGCCCGTCCCGGGAGCACTGAAGCTTTCTTT.

V gene TRBV27 combines with J gene TRBJ2-5; a weak D match, TRBD2 (5 bases). Trimming removed 4 bases from V and 11 bases from J, with 20 bases in between. This CDR3 has 14 amino acids. The germline V gene encodes CDR1 MNHEY and CDR2 SMNVEV (reference sequence). CDR3 coding DNA: TGTGCCAGCAGTTCTTACCGGGAAATTAATGAGCAGTACTTC. This gives the protein CASSSYREINEQYF.

This clonotype was seen once. A much larger clone differs by one base, so this may be a read error. CDR3 loop: CASSSSTGVGEQYF. Written as DNA, the CDR3 is TGTGCCAGCAGCTCGTCCACAGGGGTCGGCGAGCAGTACTTC. This rearrangement joins TRBV5-6 to TRBJ2-4; TRBD1 matches 7 bases. The J call could be wrong; TRBJ2-7 is a better fit for the DNA end. Germline V gives CDR1 SGHDT, CDR2 YYEEEE. The CDR3 sequence is 14 residues long.

As for this clonotype: A single base separates this from a much larger clone, so it may be a read error. V is TRBV10-3 and J is TRBJ2-1; D is unclear. Germline CDR1 is ENHRY and CDR2 is SYGVKD. The CDR3 extends over 11 amino acids. This CDR3 is CAISGLNERFF. Here the CDR3 DNA reads TGTGCCATCAGTGGCCTAAATGAGCGGTTCTTC.

Ten or more counts support this clonotype. The V and J genes are TRBV11-2 and TRBJ1-2; D is ambiguous. Per the germline V gene, CDR1 is SGHAT and CDR2 is FQNNGV. The germline V and J ends were trimmed by 9 bases and 2 bases, with 10 bases remaining between them. The length of the CDR3 is 12 residues. CDR3: CASRAINYGYTF. The CDR3 nucleotides are TGTGCCAGTCGAGCCATCAACTATGGCTACACCTTC.

The sample holds many counts of this clonotype. The V and J genes are TRBV9 and TRBJ2-1; weak D call: TRBD2 (6 bases). V lost 3 bases, J lost 0 bases, and 10 bases lay in between. This CDR3 comprises 15 residues. CDR1 and CDR2 from the germline V gene are SGDLS and YYNGEE. The CDR3 region is CASSGRGSSYNEQFF. The CDR3 coding sequence is TGTGCCAGCAGCGGCCGGGGGAGCTCCTACAATGAGCAGTTCTTC.

This clonotype was detected ten times or more. The chain is built from TRBV29-1 and TRBJ2-1, with 9 bases that match TRBD1. Germline V gene sequence: CDR1 SQVTM, CDR2 ANQGSEA. With V trimmed by 2 bases and J by 5 bases, 7 bases remained unmatched. The CDR3 totals 15 residues. As DNA, the CDR3 is TGCAGCGTTGAATCTCACAGGGGGCCGAACAATGAGCAGTTCTTC. Translation: CSVESHRGPNNEQFF.

There are a few counts of this clonotype. The chain has TRBV24-1 and TRBJ1-5, with D perhaps matching TRBD1 (5 bases). Germline loops: CDR1 KGHDR, CDR2 SFDVKD. This CDR3 contains 16 residues. Trimming shortened V by 3 bases and J by 6 bases, and 17 bases separated the two germline ends. CDR3 DNA: TGTGCCACCAGTGATGGGGACGCTAGGGAAGCTCAGCCCCAGCATTTT. Its protein product is CATSDGDAREAQPQHF.

This clonotype was detected many times. The rearrangement uses TRBV12-3 or TRBV12-4 and TRBJ2-1, with D possibly TRBD1 on 5 matching bases. CDR3 length: 16 amino acids. V lost 7 bases and J 0 bases, leaving 16 bases between the germline ends. Here the CDR3 reads CASKGRQWGSYNEQFF. As DNA, the CDR3 is TGTGCCAGCAAAGGACGACAGTGGGGCTCCTACAATGAGCAGTTCTTC.

This clonotype was recorded at least ten times. V usage is TRBV29-1 and J usage is TRBJ2-1, with 7 bases aligning to TRBD1. CDR1 and CDR2 (germline): SQVTM, ANQGSEA. The junction had 9 bases not matched to a gene; V was cut back by 2 bases and J by 8 bases. The CDR3 extends over 14 amino acids. This chain's CDR3 is CSVETRDSMYEQFF. CDR3 DNA: TGCAGCGTTGAAACTAGGGACAGCATGTATGAGCAGTTCTTC.

In its sample, this clonotype was seen many times. The J gene is TRBJ2-3, the V gene TRBV20-1; TRBD2 is a possible D gene (5 bases). Trimming pared 1 base from V and 0 bases from J, leaving 23 bases between. The CDR3 covers 19 residues. CDR1 and CDR2 (germline): DFQATT, SNEGSKA (reference sequence). The chain's CDR3 is CSARGTSVRADTSTDTQYF. The CDR3 nucleotides read TGCAGTGCTAGAGGGACTTCGGTGAGGGCCGATACTAGCACAGATACGCAGTATTTT.